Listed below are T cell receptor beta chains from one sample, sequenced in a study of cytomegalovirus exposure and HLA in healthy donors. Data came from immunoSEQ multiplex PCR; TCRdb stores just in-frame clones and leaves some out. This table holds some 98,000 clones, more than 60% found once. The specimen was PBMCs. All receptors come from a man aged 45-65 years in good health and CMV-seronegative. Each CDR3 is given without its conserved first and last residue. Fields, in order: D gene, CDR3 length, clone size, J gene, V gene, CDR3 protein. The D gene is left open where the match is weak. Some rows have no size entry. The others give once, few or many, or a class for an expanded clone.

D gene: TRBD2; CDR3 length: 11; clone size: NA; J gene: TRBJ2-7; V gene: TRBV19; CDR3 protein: ASSMLGGYEQY
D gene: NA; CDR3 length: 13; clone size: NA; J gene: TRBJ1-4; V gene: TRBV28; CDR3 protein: ASSLTQSSNEKLF
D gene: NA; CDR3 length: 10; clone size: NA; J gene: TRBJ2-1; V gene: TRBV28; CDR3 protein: ASSPLATEQF
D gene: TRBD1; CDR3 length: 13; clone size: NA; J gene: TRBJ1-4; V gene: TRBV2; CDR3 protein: ASSPIRTGSEKLF
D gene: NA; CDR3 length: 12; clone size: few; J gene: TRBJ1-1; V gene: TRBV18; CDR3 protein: ASSPEQGNTEAF
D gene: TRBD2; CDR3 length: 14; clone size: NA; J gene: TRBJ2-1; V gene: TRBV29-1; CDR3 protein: TGGASGTTPYNEQF
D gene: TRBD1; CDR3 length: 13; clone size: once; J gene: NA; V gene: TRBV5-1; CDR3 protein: ASNTGTGGSYEQY
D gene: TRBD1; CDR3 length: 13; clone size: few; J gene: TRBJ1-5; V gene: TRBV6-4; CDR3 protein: ASSASDRANQPQH
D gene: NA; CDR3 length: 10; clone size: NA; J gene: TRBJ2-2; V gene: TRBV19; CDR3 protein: ASTPVAGELF
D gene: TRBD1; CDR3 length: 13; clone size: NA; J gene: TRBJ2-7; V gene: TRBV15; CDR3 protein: ATSDRDRRHYEQY
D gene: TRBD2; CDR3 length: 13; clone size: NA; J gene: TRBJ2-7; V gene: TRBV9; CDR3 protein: ASSVEASGIYEQY
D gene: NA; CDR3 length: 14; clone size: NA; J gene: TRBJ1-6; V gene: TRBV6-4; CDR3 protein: ASSDYPSSYNSPLH
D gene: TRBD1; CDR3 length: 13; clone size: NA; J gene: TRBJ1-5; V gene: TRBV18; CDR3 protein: ASSPEGRGNQPQH
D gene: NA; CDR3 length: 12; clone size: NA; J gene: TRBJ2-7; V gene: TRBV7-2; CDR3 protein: ASSPSLQGYEQY
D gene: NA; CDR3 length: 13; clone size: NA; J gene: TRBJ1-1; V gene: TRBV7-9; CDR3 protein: GSSPRGTGNTEAF
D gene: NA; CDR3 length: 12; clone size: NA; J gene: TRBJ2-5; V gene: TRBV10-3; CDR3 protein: AISEISISETQY
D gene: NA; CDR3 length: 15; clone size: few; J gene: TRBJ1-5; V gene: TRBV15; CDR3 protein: ATSRDHIGADNQPQH